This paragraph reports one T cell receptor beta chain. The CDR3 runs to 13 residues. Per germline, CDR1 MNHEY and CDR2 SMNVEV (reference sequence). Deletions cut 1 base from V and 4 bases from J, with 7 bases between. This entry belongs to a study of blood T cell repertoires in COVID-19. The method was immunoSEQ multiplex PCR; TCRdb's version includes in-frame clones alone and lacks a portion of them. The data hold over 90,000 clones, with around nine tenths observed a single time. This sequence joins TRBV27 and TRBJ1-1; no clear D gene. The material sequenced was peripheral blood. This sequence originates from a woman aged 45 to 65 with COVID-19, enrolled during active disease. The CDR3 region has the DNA TGTGCCAGCAGTTTATATGGGAGCACTGAAGCTTTCTTT. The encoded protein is CASSLYGSTEAFF.